Shown below are 4 T cell receptor beta chains from a single sample sequenced in a study of regulatory T cells in long-lasting Graves disease. The time point is: newly diagnosed GD, antithyroid drugs for less than 3 months. There was RNA extracted from PBMCs, and the TCR library was made from it. According to the study, TCR beta libraries were built with iRepertoire HTBI primers and CDR3-region Arm-PCR. TCRdb ran MiXCR on the multiplex PCR reads and lists one entry per CDR3 protein. Of 420,000 or so distinct CDR3 sequences listed, approximately 16% are singletons. The sample was also reused in another study, on T cells in Graves' hyperthyroidism and ophthalmopathy.

This specimen was peripheral blood mononuclear cells (PBMCs), taken at new diagnosis, from a patient treated with antithyroid drugs. All receptors come from a woman younger than 30 with Graves disease.

V gene TRBV28 combines with J gene TRBJ1-1; D unresolved. The CDR3 runs 14 residues. Deletions cut 1 base from V and 6 bases from J, with 12 bases between. Germline V gene sequence: CDR1 MDHEN, CDR2 SYDVKM. The CDR3 DNA reads TGTGCCAGCAGTTTATCTCTCGGCCAGGCTGAAGCTTTCTTT. Encoded protein: CASSLSLGQAEAFF.

A few counts support this clonotype. The J gene is TRBJ1-5, the V gene TRBV15, with D unresolved. The CDR3 is 11 residues long. V gave up 1 base and J gave up 10 bases, with 5 bases separating them. Germline V gene sequence: CDR1 LNHNV, CDR2 YYDKDF (reference sequence). DNA for the CDR3: TGTGCCACCAGCAGAGGAGGACCCCAGCATTTT. As protein: CATSRGGPQHF. The complete variable domain, with remaining parts taken from reference TRBV15 and TRBJ1-5, reads DAMVIQNPRYQVTQFGKPVTLSCSQTLNHNVMYWYQQKSSQAPKLLFHYYDKDFNNEADTPDNFQSRRPNTSFCFLDIRSPGLGDTAMYLCATSRGGPQHFGDGTRLSIL.

This clonotype showed up many times. The CDR3 sequence: CSVGDRSSYNEQFF. The DNA for the CDR3 is TGCAGCGTGGGGGACCGAAGCTCCTACAATGAGCAGTTCTTC. The chain uses TRBV29-1 and TRBJ2-1, with D perhaps given as TRBD1 or TRBD2 (5 bases each). Between the trimmed V and J ends, which lost 6 bases and 0 bases, there was a span of 12 bases. This CDR3 is 14 amino acids long. The V gene's germline CDR1 is SQVTM and CDR2 ANQGSEA.

This clonotype was detected many times. V gene TRBV20-1 combines with J gene TRBJ2-1, with 8 bases matching TRBD2. CDR1 and CDR2 from the germline V gene are DFQATT and SNEGSKA (reference sequence). The CDR3 extends over 18 amino acids. V gave up 2 bases and J gave up 8 bases; unmatched junction bases: 20. The CDR3 sequence is CSARSAAASGFTRDEQFF. CDR3 sequence (DNA): TGCAGTGCTAGATCAGCAGCGGCTAGCGGGTTTACAAGGGATGAGCAGTTCTTC.